The rows below give T cell receptor beta chains drawn from one sample of a study of cytomegalovirus exposure and HLA in healthy donors. The assay was immunoSEQ multiplex PCR, and TCRdb's table has in-frame clones only and misses some. This table holds about 220,000 clones, approximately 83% found once. Sequencing was carried out using PBMCs. Receptors were obtained from a woman in her 30s in good health and CMV-seropositive. The CDR3 runs from the conserved cysteine through the conserved F or W. Fields, in order: V gene, J gene, CDR3 protein.

V gene: TRBV27; J gene: TRBJ1-1; CDR3 protein: CASRLNTEAFF
V gene: TRBV30; J gene: TRBJ1-4; CDR3 protein: CAWSAGTGDEKLFF
V gene: TRBV28; J gene: TRBJ2-2; CDR3 protein: CASSSTVNGARAGELFF
V gene: TRBV6-6; J gene: TRBJ1-4; CDR3 protein: CASWREKLFF
V gene: TRBV11-2; J gene: TRBJ2-1; CDR3 protein: CASSLLQPQYNEQFF
V gene: TRBV6-1; J gene: TRBJ2-1; CDR3 protein: CASISTGDEQFF
V gene: TRBV9; J gene: TRBJ1-2; CDR3 protein: CASSLLDRPISNYGYTF
V gene: TRBV27; J gene: TRBJ1-1; CDR3 protein: CASSLWAGGTEAFF
V gene: TRBV28; J gene: TRBJ2-1; CDR3 protein: CASSSLAGETYNEQFF
V gene: TRBV10-1; J gene: TRBJ2-1; CDR3 protein: CASSESRGNEQFF
V gene: TRBV29-1; J gene: TRBJ1-2; CDR3 protein: CSVEPTGANYGYTF
V gene: TRBV10-3; J gene: TRBJ1-1; CDR3 protein: CAICCTGQMNTEAFF
V gene: TRBV9; J gene: TRBJ1-5; CDR3 protein: CASSDSGTGGEEENQPQHF
V gene: TRBV5-1; J gene: TRBJ1-1; CDR3 protein: CASSSIQGIETEAFF